This TCR beta chain was captured in a study of T cell responses to AZD1222 COVID-19 vaccine. Study-level findings and limits: An increase in Spike-specific TCR breadth and depth was observed after two AZD1222 doses. There were mostly white British donors and more females than males, and clonal diversity was possibly underestimated.

Profiled with immunoSEQ multiplex PCR; TCRdb holds only in-frame clones, not every one. Of more than 150,000 clones listed, around nine tenths are singletons. A note on this clone: What it binds is unknown.

V was trimmed by 4 bases and J by 4 bases, leaving 8 bases between them. Germline CDR1 and CDR2: SGHTA and FQGTGA. The CDR3 is 14 amino acids. Pooling of second doses given at about 4 or about 12 weeks was done. The material sequenced was peripheral blood, taken 28 days after the second AZD1222 dose. The clonotype originates from an adult who received the AZD1222 COVID-19 vaccine. The chain joins TRBV7-3 to TRBJ1-6; D not certain. CDR3 nucleotide sequence: TGTGCCAGCAGCTCCGACGGGTATAATTCACCCCTCCACTTT. Amino acid sequence: CASSSDGYNSPLHF.